The source of this T cell receptor (beta chain) is a study of T-cell memory formation after mild COVID-19. Overall study: The TCR clusters were mostly specific to one donor. Findings and limits, study-wide: In pre-infection memory, a portion of responding clones appeared, which suggested that cross-reactive memory joined.

Germline values: CDR1 SGHRS, CDR2 YFSETQ. V trimming: 3 bases; J trimming: 2 bases; junction bases outside the gene matches: 5. The CDR3 length is 16 residues. cDNA libraries for TCR alpha and TCR beta, carrying sample barcodes and UMIs, came from 5'RACE with constant-segment primers. Each CDR3 protein is one row after TCRdb ran MiXCR on the 5' RACE reads. The sample comprises around 100,000 distinct CDR3 sequences, 20% to 25% of which are singletons, and about 42% rests with the top ten. This clonotype was recorded a few times. Its specificity is unknown. V gene TRBV5-1 combines with J gene TRBJ2-7; 13 bases match TRBD2. Sequencing input: PBMCs or a T cell subset sorted from them (not recorded which). This clonotype was sampled from a man younger than 35 who had mild COVID-19 (a few samples of this study predate the infection). Cell type and time point are not known. The CDR3 DNA sequence: TGCGCCAGCAGCTCTGAGACTAGCGGGGGGCCCTACGAGCAGTACTTC. This encodes CASSSETSGGPYEQYF.